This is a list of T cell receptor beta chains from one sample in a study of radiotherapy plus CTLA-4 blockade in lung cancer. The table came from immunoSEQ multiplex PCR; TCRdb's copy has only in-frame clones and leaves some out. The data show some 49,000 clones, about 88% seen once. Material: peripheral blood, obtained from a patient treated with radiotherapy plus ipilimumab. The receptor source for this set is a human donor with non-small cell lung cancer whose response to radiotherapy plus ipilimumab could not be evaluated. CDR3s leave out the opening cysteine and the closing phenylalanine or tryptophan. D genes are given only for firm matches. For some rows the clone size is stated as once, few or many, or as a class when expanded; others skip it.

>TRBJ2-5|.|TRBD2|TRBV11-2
ASSPHRGGTRGETQY
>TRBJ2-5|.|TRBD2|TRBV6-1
ASSESASGRTQY
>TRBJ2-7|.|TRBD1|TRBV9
ASSVHPGGYEQY
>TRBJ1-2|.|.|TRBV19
ASSIPLWRGGYT
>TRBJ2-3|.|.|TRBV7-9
ASSLNRGSTDTQY
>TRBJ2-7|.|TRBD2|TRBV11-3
ASSLYSGSREQY
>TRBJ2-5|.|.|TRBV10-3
AISNGETQY
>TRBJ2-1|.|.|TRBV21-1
ASSKARVAGPTGGEQF
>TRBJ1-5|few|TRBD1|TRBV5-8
ASSRGTGGYQPQH
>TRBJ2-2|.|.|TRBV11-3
ASSLDRGPGELF
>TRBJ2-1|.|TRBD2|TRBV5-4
ASTASGDYSYNEQF
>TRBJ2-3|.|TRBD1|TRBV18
ASSPRTGADTQY
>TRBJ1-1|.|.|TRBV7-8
ASSLVIAGGVRAF
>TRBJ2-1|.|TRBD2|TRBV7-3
ASSLASGDNEQF
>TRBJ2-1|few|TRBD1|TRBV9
ASSVWGQGGYNEQF
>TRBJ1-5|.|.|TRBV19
ASGNRQPQH
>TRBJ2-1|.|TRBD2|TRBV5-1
ASSLTGGSYNEQF
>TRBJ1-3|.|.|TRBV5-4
ASSFGGGGLGNTIY
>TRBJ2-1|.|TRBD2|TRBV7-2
ASSGGRLGNEQF
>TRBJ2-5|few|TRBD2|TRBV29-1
SVLAGKKETQY
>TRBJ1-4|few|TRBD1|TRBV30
AWSGQGGWGEKLF
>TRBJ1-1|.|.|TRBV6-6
ASSAVVSTEAF
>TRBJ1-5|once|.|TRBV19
ASSAWTALNQPQH
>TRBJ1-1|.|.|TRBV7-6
ASSSGVWGRTAEAF
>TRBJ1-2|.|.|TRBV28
ASSLEGRPGYT
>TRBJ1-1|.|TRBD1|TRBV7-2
ASSFPGQGGNTEAF
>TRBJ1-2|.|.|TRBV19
ASSRRTDYGYT
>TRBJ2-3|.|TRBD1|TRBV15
ATSRDPGQGGNTQY
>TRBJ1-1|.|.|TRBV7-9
AGHRVTDTEAF
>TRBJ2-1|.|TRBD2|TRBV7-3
ASSPQAGPSNEQF
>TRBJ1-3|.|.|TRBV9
ASSTAFSGNTIY
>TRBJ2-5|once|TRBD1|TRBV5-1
ASRAKGASQETQY
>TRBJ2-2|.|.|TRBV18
ASSPVRDTGELF
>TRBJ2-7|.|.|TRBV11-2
ASSLVSGGDEQY
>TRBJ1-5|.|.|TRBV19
ASNTGMSNQPQH
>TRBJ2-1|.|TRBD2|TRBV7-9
ASSPGASGIRVEQF
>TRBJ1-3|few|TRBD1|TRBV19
ASSTRTGGNTIY
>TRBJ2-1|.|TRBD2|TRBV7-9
ASSLGLAVNEQF